Below, 26 T cell receptor beta chains from the same sample are listed, as sequenced in a study of T-cell reconstitution after alpha-beta-depleted transplantation in children. No cognate antigen is known for these TCRs. Researchers prepared the TCRbeta library using unique molecular identifiers, the study reports. In TCRdb, the PCR reads were re-called with MiXCR into one record per CDR3 protein. In the table there are approximately 300,000 distinct CDR3 sequences, approximately 7.3% of which are singletons. Study-level points and caveats: At the one-year point after transplant, T-cell counts and TCRbeta diversity were found to come mostly from T cells that had been newly produced.

Source: peripheral blood, taken 360 days after TCRalphabeta/CD19-depleted stem cell transplant. Receptor source: a female patient aged 2-9 years who had a stem cell transplant for Fanconi anemia, so the T cells may come from the graft donor.

This clonotype was picked up many times. J is TRBJ2-7 and V is TRBV3-1; possible D gene TRBD2, 6 bases. The germline V and J ends were trimmed by 1 base and 2 bases, with 9 bases remaining between them. The CDR3 totals 14 residues. Germline V gives CDR1 LGHDT, CDR2 YNNKEL (reference sequence). For the CDR3, the DNA is TGTGCCAGCAGCCAAGGTAGGACTACCTACGAGCAGTACTTC. As protein: CASSQGRTTYEQYF.

At least ten counts were recorded for this clonotype. The chain carries TRBV12-3 or TRBV12-4 and TRBJ2-4, with 13 bases aligning to TRBD2. V dropped 3 bases and J dropped 1; count of bases not matched to a gene: 3. The CDR3 loop spans 17 amino acids. The CDR3 protein is CASSFWTSGSAKNIQYF. Here the CDR3 DNA reads TGTGCCAGCAGTTTTTGGACTAGCGGGAGTGCCAAAAACATTCAGTACTTC.

This clonotype was counted many times. The chain combines TRBV7-2 with TRBJ2-1, with D possibly called TRBD1 or TRBD2 (5 bases each). CDR1 SGHTA and CDR2 FQGNSA come from the germline V gene. This CDR3 spans 14 amino acids. The ends were cut back, 5 bases at V and 7 bases at J, with 15 bases in the middle. DNA of the CDR3: TGTGCCAGCAGCCTCAGAGGGGTAAGAAATGAGCAGTTCTTC. Translated, it gives CASSLRGVRNEQFF.

In its sample, this clonotype was seen many times. The chain has TRBV28 and TRBJ2-1; unclear D gene. V was clipped by 1 base and J by 15 bases, with 16 bases between them. CDR1 and CDR2 from the germline V gene are MDHEN and SYDVKM. The CDR3 spans 13 residues. CDR3 in DNA: TGTGCCAGCAGTTTATCTGACACGAGTGTGCTGTTCTTC. The encoded protein is CASSLSDTSVLFF.

This clonotype was detected a few times. The chain links TRBV5-1 to TRBJ2-3; either TRBD1 or TRBD2 may fit D (5 bases each). Germline V gives CDR1 SGHRS, CDR2 YFSETQ. Trimming took 0 bases from V and 2 from J, leaving 16 bases between them. The CDR3 runs 17 residues. The CDR3 region has the DNA TGCGCCAGCAGCTTGGGGGCAGGCGTGGGGGTCACAGATACGCAGTATTTT. It yields the protein CASSLGAGVGVTDTQYF.

This rearrangement joins TRBV18 to TRBJ1-2; D is unresolved. V was trimmed by 2 bases and J by 4 bases, leaving 5 bases between them. The CDR3 contains 12 residues. The V gene's germline CDR1 is KGHSH and CDR2 LQKENI. CDR3 bases: TGTGCCAGCTCACCAGGGAGCTATGGCTACACCTTC. Amino acids: CASSPGSYGYTF.

This chain links TRBV7-9 with TRBJ2-3; 9 nucleotides line up with TRBD2. V trimming: 3 bases; J trimming: 2 bases; junction bases outside the gene matches: 9. Germline CDR1 reads SEHNR; CDR2 reads FQNEAQ (reference sequence). CDR3 length: 17 residues. The CDR3 sequence: CASSFSRTSEYTDTQYF. CDR3 nucleotides: TGTGCCAGCAGCTTCTCGAGGACTAGCGAATACACAGATACGCAGTATTTT.

This clonotype has a count of ten or more. This rearrangement joins TRBV25-1 to TRBJ2-7, with D unclear. The V gene lost 5 bases and the J gene lost 3 bases, with 5 bases spanning the gap. The CDR3 has 11 amino acids. CDR1 and CDR2 from the germline V gene are MGHDK and SYGVNS. The CDR3 loop reads CASSTFYEQYF. In DNA form, the CDR3 reads TGTGCCAGCAGTACCTTCTACGAGCAGTACTTC.

This clonotype occurred a few times. The V gene is TRBV20-1, the J gene TRBJ2-5; TRBD2 matches at 12 bases. CDR1 is DFQATT and CDR2 is SNEGSKA in the germline V gene (reference sequence). The CDR3 loop spans 18 amino acids. The trim removed 3 bases at V and 1 base at J, leaving 12 bases unmatched. The CDR3 protein is CSASTSLAGGQRQETQYF. CDR3 bases: TGCAGTGCTAGTACGTCACTAGCGGGGGGTCAACGCCAAGAGACCCAGTACTTC.

This clonotype was recorded at least ten times. This chain uses TRBV10-3 with TRBJ1-4; D is unresolved. V was clipped by 2 bases and J by 2 bases, with 6 bases between them. The CDR3 is 14 residues long. From germline, CDR1 is ENHRY and CDR2 SYGVKD. CDR3 residues: CAISEDGTNEKLFF. For the CDR3, the DNA is TGTGCCATCAGTGAGGACGGCACTAATGAAAAACTGTTTTTT.

This clonotype was recorded at least ten times. The V gene is TRBV27, the J gene TRBJ2-7, with D possibly matching TRBD1 (5 bases). V was pared by 4 bases and J by 1 base, with 17 bases between. Germline V lookup: CDR1 MNHEY, CDR2 SMNVEV (reference sequence). This CDR3 is 16 amino acids long. CDR3 in DNA: TGTGCCAGCAGTTACATACAGTCGGCAGGGTCCTACGAGCAGTACTTC. Encoded protein: CASSYIQSAGSYEQYF.

This clonotype appeared many times. The gene calls are TRBV25-1 and TRBJ2-3; D not certain. CDR1 and CDR2 (germline): MGHDK, SYGVNS. The V gene lost 2 bases and the J gene lost 2 bases, with 8 bases spanning the gap. The CDR3 has 14 amino acids. The CDR3 DNA follows: TGTGCCAGCAGTGAAGATCCTTCCACAGATACGCAGTATTTT. The encoded protein is CASSEDPSTDTQYF.

This clonotype has at least ten counts. This chain links TRBV28 with TRBJ2-5; TRBD1 agrees at 11 bases. Germline lookup yields CDR1 MDHEN and CDR2 SYDVKM. This CDR3 is 15 amino acids long. J gave up 4 bases and V 3 bases, and 4 bases lay outside the gene matches. Written as DNA, the CDR3 is TGTGCCAGCAGTTTCGCGGGGACAGGGGGAGAGACCCAGTACTTC. This sequence encodes CASSFAGTGGETQYF.

The chain carries TRBV30 and TRBJ2-3, with 9 bases aligning to TRBD2. Looked up from germline, CDR1 is GTSNPN and CDR2 is SVGIG (reference sequence). This CDR3 has 15 amino acids. The V gene end was trimmed by 2 bases and the J gene end by 2 bases; junction bases not matched to a gene: 5. Here the CDR3 DNA reads TGTGCCTGGAGTCGGTCTAGCGGGATCACAGATACGCAGTATTTT. As protein: CAWSRSSGITDTQYF.

This clonotype was seen many times. V is TRBV7-8 and J is TRBJ2-7, with 7 bases lining up with TRBD1. After removal of 2 bases from V and 0 bases from J, the junction contained 4 bases not matched to a gene. The length of the CDR3 is 15 residues. Germline V gene data show CDR1 as SGHVS and CDR2 as FQNEAQ. CDR3 DNA: TGTGCCAGCAGCTTATACGGACAGGACTCCTACGAGCAGTACTTC. This translates into CASSLYGQDSYEQYF. Supplemented by reference TRBV7-8 and TRBJ2-7, the full variable domain reads GAGVSQSPRYKVAKRGQDVALRCDPISGHVSLFWYQQALGQGPEFLTYFQNEAQLDKSGLPSDRFFAERPEGSVSTLKIQRTQQEDSAVYLCASSLYGQDSYEQYFGPGTRLTVT.

Ten or more counts support this clonotype. The chain joins TRBV7-2 to TRBJ2-2; D is possibly TRBD1 (6 bases). This CDR3 is built from 14 residues. Between the trimmed V and J ends, which lost 5 bases and 6 bases, there was a span of 13 bases. The germline CDR1 and CDR2 sequences are SGHTA and FQGNSA. The DNA of the CDR3 is TGTGCCAGCAGCATTACAGGGTCCGCCGGGGAGCTGTTTTTT. Its protein product is CASSITGSAGELFF.

This clonotype was counted many times. The genes are TRBV7-2 and TRBJ2-3; D possibly corresponds to TRBD2 (5 bases). This CDR3 spans 13 amino acids. Germline V gene lookup returns CDR1 SGHTA and CDR2 FQGNSA. The V and J ends lost 5 bases and 3 bases respectively, with 9 bases between them. This CDR3 reads CASSPGGTDTQYF. CDR3 in DNA: TGTGCCAGCAGCCCAGGAGGTACAGATACGCAGTATTTT. Together with reference TRBV7-2 and TRBJ2-3, the CDR3 gives the full variable domain: GAGVSQSPSNKVTEKGKDVELRCDPISGHTALYWYRQSLGQGLEFLIYFQGNSAPDKSGLPSDRFSAERTGGSVSTLTIQRTQQEDSAVYLCASSPGGTDTQYFGPGTRLTVL.

The chain has TRBV2 and TRBJ1-5; 8 nucleotides align to TRBD1. The germline gives CDR1 SNHLY, CDR2 FYNNEI. This CDR3 region has 16 residues. J gave up 2 bases and V 7 bases, and 10 bases lay outside the gene matches. The CDR3 DNA sequence: TGTGCCAGCAACGAAAGGACAGGGAGGGGCAATCAGCCCCAGCATTTT. Its translation: CASNERTGRGNQPQHF.

This clonotype was observed at least ten times. The chain links TRBV10-2 to TRBJ2-2; D is perhaps TRBD2 (5 bases). The CDR3 loop spans 15 amino acids. In germline, CDR1 is WSHSY, CDR2 SAAADI. The V end was cut by 3 bases, the J end by 4 bases, with 12 bases between. The DNA for the CDR3 is TGCGCCAGCAGTGAAGAGGGCGAGGTCACCGGGGAGCTGTTTTTT. Amino acid sequence: CASSEEGEVTGELFF.

This clonotype was seen many times. V usage is TRBV12-3 or TRBV12-4 and J usage is TRBJ2-4; D is ambiguous. The length of the CDR3 is 14 residues. The ends were cut back, 4 bases at V and 6 bases at J, with 13 bases in the middle. The CDR3 sequence: CASSSSKHGNIQYF. The DNA for the CDR3 is TGTGCCAGCAGTTCTTCTAAACACGGAAACATTCAGTACTTC.

This rearrangement joins TRBV4-3 to TRBJ1-4; D is unclear. Germline values: CDR1 LGHNA, CDR2 YSLEER. V lost 4 bases, J lost 4 bases, and 4 bases lay in between. The CDR3 has 12 residues. The CDR3 loop reads CASSPHNEKLFF. CDR3 nucleotides: TGCGCCAGCAGCCCCCATAATGAAAAACTGTTTTTT.

There are many counts of this clonotype. The genes are TRBV18 and TRBJ2-1, with D uncertain. There are 13 residues in the CDR3. V lost 8 bases to trimming and J lost 4 bases, with 12 bases between them. Per the germline V gene, CDR1 is KGHSH and CDR2 is LQKENI. The CDR3 DNA follows: TGTGCCAGCGCCGGATCGACTTACAATGAGCAGTTCTTC. Its translation: CASAGSTYNEQFF.

This clonotype occurred many times. V gene TRBV11-2 combines with J gene TRBJ2-5; D assignment may be TRBD1 or TRBD2 (6 bases each). The germline V gene has CDR1 SGHAT and CDR2 FQNNGV. Trimming pared 0 bases from V and 5 bases from J, leaving 19 bases between. This CDR3 contains 17 residues. CDR3 bases: TGTGCCAGCAGCTTAGAAGTGATTGGGGGGCATCGGGAGACCCAGTACTTC. Its translation is CASSLEVIGGHRETQYF.

This clonotype was observed a few times. The chain links TRBV18 to TRBJ2-3; 7 positions match TRBD2. The germline V gene has CDR1 KGHSH and CDR2 LQKENI. The CDR3 is 13 amino acids. The ends lost 8 bases at V and 2 bases at J; junction bases unmatched: 4. The CDR3 reads CASHRGVTDTQYF. The CDR3 DNA is TGTGCCAGCCATCGGGGGGTCACAGATACGCAGTATTTT.

This clonotype was picked up many times. The V call is TRBV7-9, the J call TRBJ2-1; D is uncertain. CDR1 is SEHNR and CDR2 is FQNEAQ in the germline V gene (reference sequence). V lost 2 bases and J 7 bases, leaving 6 bases between the germline ends. The CDR3 consists of 12 residues. CDR3 loop: CASSLYPNEQFF. The CDR3 bases are TGTGCCAGCAGCTTATACCCGAATGAGCAGTTCTTC.

This clonotype was counted at least ten times. The chain is built from TRBV4-2 and TRBJ1-6, with D possibly matching TRBD1 (6 bases). Germline CDR1 and CDR2: LGHNA and YNFKEQ. The CDR3 has 15 residues. Trimming stripped 2 bases from V and 5 bases from J, with 10 bases between. The CDR3 loop reads CASSQQTGHNSPLHF. Here the CDR3 DNA reads TGTGCCAGCAGCCAACAGACAGGTCATAATTCACCCCTCCACTTT.